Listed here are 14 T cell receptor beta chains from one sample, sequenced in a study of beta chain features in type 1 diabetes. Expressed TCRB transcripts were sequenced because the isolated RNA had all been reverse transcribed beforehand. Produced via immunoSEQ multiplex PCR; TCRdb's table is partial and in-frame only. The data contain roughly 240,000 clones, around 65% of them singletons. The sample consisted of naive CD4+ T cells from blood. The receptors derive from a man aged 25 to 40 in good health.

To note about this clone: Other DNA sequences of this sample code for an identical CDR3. The chain's CDR3 is CASSVVVNSPLHF. CDR3 coding DNA: TGTGCCAGCAGCGTAGTGGTGAATTCACCCCTCCACTTT. J is TRBJ1-6 and V is TRBV9; no clear D. Germline assignment: CDR1 SGDLS and CDR2 YYNGEE. The CDR3 spans 13 residues. V gave up 0 bases and J gave up 7 bases, with 5 bases separating them.

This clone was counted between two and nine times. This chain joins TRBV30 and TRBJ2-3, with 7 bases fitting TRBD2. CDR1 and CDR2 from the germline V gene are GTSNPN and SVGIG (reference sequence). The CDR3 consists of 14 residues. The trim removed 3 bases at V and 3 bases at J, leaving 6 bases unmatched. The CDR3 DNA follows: TGTGCCTGGAGAGGAGCGGGGCGGACAGATACGCAGTATTTT. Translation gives CAWRGAGRTDTQYF.

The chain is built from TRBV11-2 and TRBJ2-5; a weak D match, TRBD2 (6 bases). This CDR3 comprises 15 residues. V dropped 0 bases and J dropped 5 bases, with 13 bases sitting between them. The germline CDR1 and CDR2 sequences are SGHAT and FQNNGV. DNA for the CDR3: TGTGCCAGCAGCTTAGATGCGAGACTAGTGGAGACCCAGTACTTC. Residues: CASSLDARLVETQYF.

CDR3 in amino acids: CSVELQVNTEAFF. The CDR3, as DNA: TGCAGCGTTGAATTGCAGGTTAACACTGAAGCTTTCTTT. V usage is TRBV29-1 and J usage is TRBJ1-1; D remains ambiguous. Per germline, CDR1 SQVTM and CDR2 ANQGSEA. CDR3 length equals 13 residues. V was cut by 2 bases and J by 2 bases, with 9 bases left in between.

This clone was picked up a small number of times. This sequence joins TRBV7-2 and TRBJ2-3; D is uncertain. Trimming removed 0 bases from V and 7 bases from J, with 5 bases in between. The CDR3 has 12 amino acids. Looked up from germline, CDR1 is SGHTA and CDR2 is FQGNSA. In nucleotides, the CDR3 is TGTGCCAGCAGCTTAGCTGGATATACGCAGTATTTT. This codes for CASSLAGYTQYF. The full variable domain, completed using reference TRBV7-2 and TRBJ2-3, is GAGVSQSPSNKVTEKGKDVELRCDPISGHTALYWYRQSLGQGLEFLIYFQGNSAPDKSGLPSDRFSAERTGGSVSTLTIQRTQQEDSAVYLCASSLAGYTQYFGPGTRLTVL.

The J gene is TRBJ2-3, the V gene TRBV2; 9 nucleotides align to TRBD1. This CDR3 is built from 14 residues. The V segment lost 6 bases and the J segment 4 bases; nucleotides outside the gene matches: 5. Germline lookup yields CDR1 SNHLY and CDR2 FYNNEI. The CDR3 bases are TGTGCCAGCAGCGGGGACAGGGCGGCAGATACGCAGTATTTT. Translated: CASSGDRAADTQYF. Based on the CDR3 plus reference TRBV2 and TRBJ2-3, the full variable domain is EPEVTQTPSHQVTQMGQEVILRCVPISNHLYFYWYRQILGQKVEFLVSFYNNEISEKSEIFDDQFSVERPDGSNFTLKIRSTKLEDSAMYFCASSGDRAADTQYFGPGTRLTVL.

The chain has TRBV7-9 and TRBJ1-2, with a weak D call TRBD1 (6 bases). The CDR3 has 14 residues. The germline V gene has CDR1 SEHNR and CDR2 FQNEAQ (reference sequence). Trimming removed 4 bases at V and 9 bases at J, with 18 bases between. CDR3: CASSSESTGKSYTF. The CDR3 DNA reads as TGTGCCAGCAGCTCCGAATCGACAGGAAAAAGCTACACCTTC.

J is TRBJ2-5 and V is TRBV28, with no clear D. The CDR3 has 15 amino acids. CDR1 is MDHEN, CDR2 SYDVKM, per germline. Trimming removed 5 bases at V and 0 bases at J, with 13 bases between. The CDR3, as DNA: TGTGCCAGCAGTCCCCCGAGCTGGTACCAAGAGACCCAGTACTTC. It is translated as CASSPPSWYQETQYF.

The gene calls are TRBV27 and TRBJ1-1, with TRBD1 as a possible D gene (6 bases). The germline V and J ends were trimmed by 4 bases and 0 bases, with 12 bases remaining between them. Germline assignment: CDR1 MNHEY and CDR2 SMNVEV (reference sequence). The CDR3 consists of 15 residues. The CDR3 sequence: CASSSWTALNTEAFF. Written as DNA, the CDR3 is TGTGCCAGCAGTTCTTGGACAGCCTTGAACACTGAAGCTTTCTTT.

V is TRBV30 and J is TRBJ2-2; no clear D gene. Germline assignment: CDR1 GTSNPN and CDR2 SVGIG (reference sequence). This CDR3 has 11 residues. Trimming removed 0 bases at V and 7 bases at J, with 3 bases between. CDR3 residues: CAWSVIGELFF. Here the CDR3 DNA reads TGTGCCTGGAGTGTAATCGGGGAGCTGTTTTTT. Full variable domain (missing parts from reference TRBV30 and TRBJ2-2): SQTIHQWPATLVQPVGSPLSLECTVEGTSNPNLYWYRQAAGRGLQLLFYSVGIGQISSEVPQNLSASRPQDRQFILSSKKLLLSDSGFYLCAWSVIGELFFGEGSRLTVL.

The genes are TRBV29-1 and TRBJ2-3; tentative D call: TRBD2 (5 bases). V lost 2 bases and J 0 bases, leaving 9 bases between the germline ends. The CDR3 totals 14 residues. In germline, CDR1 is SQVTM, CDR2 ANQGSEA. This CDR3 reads CSVEYGVSTDTQYF. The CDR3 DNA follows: TGCAGCGTTGAATACGGGGTTAGCACAGATACGCAGTATTTT.

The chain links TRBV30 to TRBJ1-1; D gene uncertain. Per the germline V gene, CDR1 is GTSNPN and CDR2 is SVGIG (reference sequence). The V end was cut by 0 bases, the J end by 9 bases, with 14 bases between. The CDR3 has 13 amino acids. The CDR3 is CAWSVRQTLKAFF. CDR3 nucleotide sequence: TGTGCCTGGAGTGTAAGGCAAACCTTAAAAGCTTTCTTT.

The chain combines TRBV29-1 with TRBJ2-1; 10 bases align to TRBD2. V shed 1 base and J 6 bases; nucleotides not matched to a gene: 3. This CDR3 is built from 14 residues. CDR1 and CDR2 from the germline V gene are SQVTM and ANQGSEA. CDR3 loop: CSVEASGRPNEQFF. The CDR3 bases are TGCAGCGTTGAAGCTAGCGGGAGACCCAATGAGCAGTTCTTC.

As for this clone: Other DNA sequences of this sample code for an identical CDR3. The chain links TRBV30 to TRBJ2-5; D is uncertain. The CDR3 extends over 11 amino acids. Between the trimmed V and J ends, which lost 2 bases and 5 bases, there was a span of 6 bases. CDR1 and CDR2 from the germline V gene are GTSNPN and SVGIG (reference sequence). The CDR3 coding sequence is TGTGCCTGGAGTAGGTCGGAGACCCAGTACTTC. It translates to CAWSRSETQYF.